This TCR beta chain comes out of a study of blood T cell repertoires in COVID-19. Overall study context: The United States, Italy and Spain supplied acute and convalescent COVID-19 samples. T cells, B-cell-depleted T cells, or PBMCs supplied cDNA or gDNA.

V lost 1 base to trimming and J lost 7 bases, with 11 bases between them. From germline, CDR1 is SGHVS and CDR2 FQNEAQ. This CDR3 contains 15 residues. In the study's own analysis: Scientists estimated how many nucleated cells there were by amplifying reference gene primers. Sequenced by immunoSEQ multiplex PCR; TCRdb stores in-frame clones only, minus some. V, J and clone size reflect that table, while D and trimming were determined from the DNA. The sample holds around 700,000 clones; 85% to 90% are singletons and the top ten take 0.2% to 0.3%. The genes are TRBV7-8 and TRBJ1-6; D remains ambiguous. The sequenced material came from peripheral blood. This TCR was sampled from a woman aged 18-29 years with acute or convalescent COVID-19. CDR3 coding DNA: TGTGCCAGCAGCTTAGTAGAACCGCTCAATTCACCCCTCCACTTT. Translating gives CASSLVEPLNSPLHF.